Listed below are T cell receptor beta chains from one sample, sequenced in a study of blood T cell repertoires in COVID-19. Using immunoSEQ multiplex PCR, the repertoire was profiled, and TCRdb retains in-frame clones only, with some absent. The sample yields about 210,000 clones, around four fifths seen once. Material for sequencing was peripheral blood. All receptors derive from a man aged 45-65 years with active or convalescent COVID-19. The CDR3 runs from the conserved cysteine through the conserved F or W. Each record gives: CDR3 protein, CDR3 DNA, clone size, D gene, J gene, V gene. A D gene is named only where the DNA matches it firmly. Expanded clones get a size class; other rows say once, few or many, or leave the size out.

cdr3_aa: CAISAGQGSNQPQHF; cdr3_nt: TGTGCCATCAGTGCTGGACAGGGCTCGAATCAGCCCCAGCATTTT; clone_size: -; d_call: TRBD1; j_call: TRBJ1-5; v_call: TRBV10-3
cdr3_aa: CASRQGASAGELFF; cdr3_nt: TGTGCCAGCAGACAGGGGGCGTCGGCCGGGGAGCTGTTTTTT; clone_size: -; d_call: TRBD1; j_call: TRBJ2-2; v_call: TRBV6-5
cdr3_aa: CAWSAGNSYEQYF; cdr3_nt: TGTGCCTGGAGTGCTGGCAACTCCTACGAGCAGTACTTC; clone_size: -; d_call: -; j_call: TRBJ2-7; v_call: TRBV30
cdr3_aa: CASSESRAVGTEAFF; cdr3_nt: TGTGCCAGCAGCGAGAGCAGGGCCGTGGGCACTGAAGCTTTCTTT; clone_size: -; d_call: -; j_call: TRBJ1-1; v_call: TRBV9
cdr3_aa: CASLEAGSYEQYF; cdr3_nt: TGTGCCAGCCTTGAAGCGGGCTCCTACGAGCAGTACTTC; clone_size: -; d_call: -; j_call: TRBJ2-7; v_call: TRBV28
cdr3_aa: CATSDLTGDGDTQYF; cdr3_nt: TGTGCCACCAGTGACTTGACAGGGGACGGGGATACGCAGTATTTT; clone_size: -; d_call: TRBD1; j_call: TRBJ2-3; v_call: TRBV24-1
cdr3_aa: CASSSRQNSYEQYF; cdr3_nt: TGTGCCAGCTCCAGCAGGCAGAACTCCTACGAGCAGTACTTC; clone_size: -; d_call: -; j_call: TRBJ2-7; v_call: TRBV7-8
cdr3_aa: CASLTGVRTDTQYF; cdr3_nt: TGTGCCAGCCTCACAGGGGTGCGGACAGATACGCAGTATTTT; clone_size: -; d_call: TRBD1; j_call: TRBJ2-3; v_call: TRBV2
cdr3_aa: CASSAHLNTEAFF; cdr3_nt: TGTGCCAGCAGCGCACACCTGAACACTGAAGCTTTCTTT; clone_size: -; d_call: -; j_call: TRBJ1-1; v_call: TRBV11-2
cdr3_aa: CASSLGSGLRNEQFF; cdr3_nt: TGTGCCAGCAGCTTAGGATCAGGACTACGTAATGAGCAGTTCTTC; clone_size: -; d_call: -; j_call: TRBJ2-1; v_call: TRBV11-2
cdr3_aa: CASSLFGRGQNEQFF; cdr3_nt: TGTGCCAGCAGCTTATTCGGCAGGGGGCAGAATGAGCAGTTCTTC; clone_size: few; d_call: TRBD1; j_call: TRBJ2-1; v_call: TRBV7-2
cdr3_aa: CAWRPGLAGHEQYF; cdr3_nt: TGTGCCTGGAGACCGGGACTAGCGGGACACGAGCAGTACTTC; clone_size: -; d_call: TRBD2; j_call: TRBJ2-7; v_call: TRBV30
cdr3_aa: CASSLRGNQPQHF; cdr3_nt: TGTGCCAGCAGTCTACGGGGAAATCAGCCCCAGCATTTT; clone_size: -; d_call: -; j_call: TRBJ1-5; v_call: TRBV3-1/TRBV3-2
cdr3_aa: CASSSGTGRVEKLFF; cdr3_nt: TGTGCCAGCAGCTCAGGGACAGGGCGGGTTGAAAAACTGTTTTTT; clone_size: -; d_call: TRBD1; j_call: TRBJ1-4; v_call: TRBV28
cdr3_aa: CASSPSSANQPQHF; cdr3_nt: TGCGCCAGCAGCCCGTCCAGTGCAAATCAGCCCCAGCATTTT; clone_size: -; d_call: -; j_call: TRBJ1-5; v_call: TRBV4-1
cdr3_aa: CASSLDRSSGNTIYF; cdr3_nt: TGTGCCAGCAGTCTCGACAGGAGCTCTGGAAACACCATATATTTT; clone_size: -; d_call: -; j_call: TRBJ1-3; v_call: TRBV7-2
cdr3_aa: CASSLPGQGRYGYTF; cdr3_nt: TGTGCCAGCAGCTTACCGGGACAGGGGCGGTATGGCTACACCTTC; clone_size: once; d_call: TRBD1; j_call: TRBJ1-2; v_call: TRBV11-2
cdr3_aa: CATSRGRSTINQPQHF; cdr3_nt: TGTGCCACCAGCAGAGGCCGAAGCACCATAAATCAGCCCCAGCATTTT; clone_size: -; d_call: -; j_call: TRBJ1-5; v_call: TRBV15
cdr3_aa: CASSLRQGNNQPQHF; cdr3_nt: TGTGCCAGCAGCCTCCGACAGGGAAATAATCAGCCCCAGCATTTT; clone_size: -; d_call: TRBD1; j_call: TRBJ1-5; v_call: TRBV3-1/TRBV3-2
cdr3_aa: CASGLAEVSYEQYF; cdr3_nt: TGTGCCAGCGGTCTAGCGGAGGTCTCCTACGAGCAGTACTTC; clone_size: -; d_call: TRBD2; j_call: TRBJ2-7; v_call: TRBV7-9
cdr3_aa: CASSHGSGQETQYF; cdr3_nt: TGTGCCAGCAGCCACGGTAGCGGACAAGAGACCCAGTACTTC; clone_size: -; d_call: -; j_call: TRBJ2-5; v_call: TRBV4-2
cdr3_aa: CASSLADRVLETQYF; cdr3_nt: TGCGCCAGCAGCTTGGCAGACAGGGTTTTAGAGACCCAGTACTTC; clone_size: -; d_call: TRBD1; j_call: TRBJ2-5; v_call: TRBV5-1
cdr3_aa: CASSSQGARYNEQFF; cdr3_nt: TGTGCCAGCAGCTCACAGGGGGCGAGGTACAATGAGCAGTTCTTC; clone_size: few; d_call: TRBD1; j_call: TRBJ2-1; v_call: TRBV7-9
cdr3_aa: CASSFGAGRADTQYF; cdr3_nt: TGTGCCAGCAGTTTTGGGGCCGGGAGGGCAGATACGCAGTATTTT; clone_size: -; d_call: TRBD2; j_call: TRBJ2-3; v_call: TRBV27
cdr3_aa: CASSLGLTGELFF; cdr3_nt: TGCGCCAGCAGCTTGGGGCTCACCGGGGAGCTGTTTTTT; clone_size: -; d_call: -; j_call: TRBJ2-2; v_call: TRBV5-1
cdr3_aa: CASSLPGQTYEQYF; cdr3_nt: TGTGCCAGCAGTCTCCCGGGACAGACTTACGAGCAGTACTTC; clone_size: -; d_call: TRBD1; j_call: TRBJ2-7; v_call: TRBV28
cdr3_aa: CASSQARTGIGNSPLHF; cdr3_nt: TGTGCCAGCAGTCAAGCGAGGACAGGTATCGGTAATTCACCCCTCCACTTT; clone_size: -; d_call: TRBD1; j_call: TRBJ1-6; v_call: TRBV6-2/TRBV6-3
cdr3_aa: CASWGRREGDYEQYF; cdr3_nt: TGTGCCAGTTGGGGCCGGCGGGAGGGGGACTACGAGCAGTACTTC; clone_size: few; d_call: TRBD2; j_call: TRBJ2-7; v_call: TRBV6-5
cdr3_aa: CASSGAYEQYF; cdr3_nt: TGTGCCAGCAGTGGGGCGTACGAGCAGTACTTC; clone_size: once; d_call: -; j_call: TRBJ2-7; v_call: TRBV6-2/TRBV6-3
cdr3_aa: CASSIWEGTGVYGYTF; cdr3_nt: TGTGCCAGCAGCATATGGGAAGGGACAGGGGTATATGGCTACACCTTC; clone_size: -; d_call: TRBD1; j_call: TRBJ1-2; v_call: TRBV27
cdr3_aa: CASSILDTQYF; cdr3_nt: TGCGCCAGCAGCATCTTAGATACGCAGTATTTT; clone_size: -; d_call: -; j_call: TRBJ2-3; v_call: TRBV5-1
cdr3_aa: CASSSETGGYGYTF; cdr3_nt: TGTGCCAGCAGCTCCGAGACAGGGGGCTATGGCTACACCTTC; clone_size: once; d_call: TRBD1; j_call: TRBJ1-2; v_call: TRBV5-5
cdr3_aa: CASSFGLAEYEQYF; cdr3_nt: TGTGCCAGCAGTTTTGGACTAGCGGAGTACGAGCAGTACTTC; clone_size: -; d_call: TRBD2; j_call: TRBJ2-7; v_call: TRBV28